This entry describes one T cell receptor (beta chain). What it binds is unknown. PCR amplification relied on 60 Vbeta primers (plus 13 Jbeta primers). The protocol was immunoSEQ multiplex PCR, while the TCRdb copy is restricted to in-frame clones and leaves out a portion. The specimen's table records 60,000 to 90,000 clones. These data originate in a study of cytomegalovirus exposure and HLA in healthy donors. At the level of the study: The study's early data release held roughly 91 million unique TCRs from HLA-typed donors. Whole-study results and caveats: Because they were indistinguishable, some V segments, including TRBV6-2 and TRBV6-3, were excluded. Most CMV-associated TCR beta chains appeared HLA-restricted in a later analysis. Later, TCR association rates were found to vary by HLA locus, highest for DRB1 and lowest for HLA-C.

V trimming: 4 bases; J trimming: 9 bases; junction bases outside the gene matches: 5. The germline V gene has CDR1 MNHNS and CDR2 SASEGT. The CDR3 is 14 residues long. The clonotype was recovered from a woman aged 40 to 50 in good health and CMV-seropositive. Sequenced material: PBMCs. This chain joins TRBV6-1 and TRBJ2-1, with 11 bases fitting TRBD2. This chain's CDR3 is CASSVTSGSSEQFF. In nucleotides, the CDR3 is TGTGCCAGCAGTGTTACTAGCGGGAGTAGTGAGCAGTTCTTC.